What follows are 32 T cell receptor beta chains derived from one specimen sequenced in a study of T-cell memory formation after mild COVID-19. MiXCR, applied by TCRdb to the 5' RACE reads, yields one record per CDR3 protein. The sample has 350,000 to 500,000 distinct CDR3 sequences; roughly 18% are singletons. Input material: PBMCs or a T cell subset sorted from them (not recorded which). Receptors were obtained from a man younger than 35 who had mild COVID-19 (a few samples of this study predate the infection). Cell type and time point are not known.

The gene calls are TRBV6-5 and TRBJ1-1; a weak D match, TRBD1 (5 bases). This CDR3 is 15 amino acids long. Trimming took 0 bases from V and 5 from J, leaving 13 bases between them. Per the germline V gene, CDR1 is MNHEY and CDR2 is SVGAGI. In nucleotides, the CDR3 is TGTGCCAGCAGTTACTCTGGTGGGGGAGGGACTGAAGCTTTCTTT. The encoded protein is CASSYSGGGGTEAFF.

This chain uses TRBV4-1 with TRBJ2-1, with 11 bases that match TRBD2. CDR3 size: 15 residues. Germline V gene lookup returns CDR1 MGHRA and CDR2 YSYEKL. Trimming at V came to 3 bases and at J to 15 bases, leaving 13 bases not matched to a gene. For the CDR3, the DNA is TGCGCCAGCAGCCAGGTAGCGGGGGGGCCGGGAGATTTGTTCTTC. This gives the protein CASSQVAGGPGDLFF.

This clonotype was counted a few times. V usage is TRBV27 and J usage is TRBJ1-4, with D perhaps matching TRBD1 (5 bases). This CDR3 region has 15 residues. Trimming pared 3 bases from V and 8 bases from J, leaving 16 bases between. Germline V gives CDR1 MNHEY, CDR2 SMNVEV (reference sequence). The CDR3 region is CASSLGETAHEKLFF. In DNA form, the CDR3 reads TGTGCCAGCAGTTTGGGGGAGACAGCGCACGAAAAACTGTTTTTT.

The chain links TRBV6-2 or TRBV6-3 to TRBJ1-1, with 9 bases fitting TRBD1. Trimming took 5 bases from V and 3 from J; bases not matched to a gene: 10. CDR1 and CDR2 from the germline V gene are MNHEY and SVGEGT. The CDR3 is 16 residues long. CDR3 region: CASSSPGTGTDTEAFF. The CDR3 DNA follows: TGTGCCAGCAGTAGTCCCGGGACAGGGACGGACACTGAAGCTTTCTTT.

V usage is TRBV20-1 and J usage is TRBJ2-7; 7 bases fit TRBD1. V was clipped by 5 bases and J by 0 bases; unmatched bases: 7. CDR1 is DFQATT, CDR2 SNEGSKA, per germline (reference sequence). The CDR3 totals 14 residues. CDR3 DNA: TGCAGTGCTCGGGACAGCAAAAGCTCCTACGAGCAGTACGTC. This codes for CSARDSKSSYEQYV.

In this sample, this clonotype turned up a few times. The rearrangement joins TRBV4-1 to TRBJ2-7; D is undetermined. This CDR3 is built from 13 residues. Per the germline V gene, CDR1 is MGHRA and CDR2 is YSYEKL. The ends were cut back, 1 base at V and 0 bases at J, with 4 bases in the middle. The CDR3 protein is CASSQGPSYEQYF. The CDR3 DNA follows: TGCGCCAGCAGCCAAGGCCCCTCCTACGAGCAGTACTTC.

Here the CDR3 reads CAIKGGQGSTEAFF. The CDR3 DNA is TGTGCCATCAAAGGGGGCCAGGGATCCACTGAAGCTTTCTTT. The J gene is TRBJ1-1, the V gene TRBV10-3; 7 nucleotides line up with TRBD1. V was clipped by 7 bases and J by 4 bases; unmatched bases: 9. CDR3 size: 14 residues. The V gene's germline CDR1 is ENHRY and CDR2 SYGVKD.

The V gene is TRBV24-1, the J gene TRBJ2-3; D remains unclear. This CDR3 contains 16 residues. V shed 5 bases and J shed 3 bases, with 17 bases lying between them. Germline V lookup: CDR1 KGHDR, CDR2 SFDVKD. The DNA of the CDR3 is TGTGCCACCAGTGGAGAGAGGTCATGGCGAACAGATACGCAGTATTTT. Encoded protein: CATSGERSWRTDTQYF.

This clonotype was counted a few times. The CDR3, as DNA: TGCGCCAGCAGCTTGTATAAAGGTAACACTGAAGCTTTCTTT. It specifies CASSLYKGNTEAFF. This chain joins TRBV5-1 and TRBJ1-1; D is uncertain. The germline CDR1 and CDR2 sequences are SGHRS and YFSETQ. The CDR3 sequence is 14 residues long. Trimming removed 1 base from V and 2 bases from J, with 9 bases in between. The variable domain in full, with the rest retrieved from reference TRBV5-1 and TRBJ1-1, is KAGVTQTPRYLIKTRGQQVTLSCSPISGHRSVSWYQQTPGQGLQFLFEYFSETQRNKGNFPGRFSGRQFSNSRSEMNVSTLELGDSALYLCASSLYKGNTEAFFGQGTRLTVV.

This clonotype was picked up a small number of times. The chain links TRBV7-7 to TRBJ2-3; 12 bases match TRBD2. Germline V gene sequence: CDR1 SSHAT, CDR2 FNYEAQ (reference sequence). This CDR3 comprises 19 residues. Trimming took 0 bases from V and 0 from J; bases not matched to a gene: 7. CDR3 amino acids: CASSLAPSGGAYSTDTQYF. The DNA of the CDR3 is TGTGCCAGCAGCTTAGCCCCTAGCGGGGGGGCCTATAGCACAGATACGCAGTATTTT.

The chain has TRBV7-2 and TRBJ2-1; TRBD2 aligns across 10 bases. The CDR3 is made up of 15 amino acids. Unmatched junction bases numbered 6, after V lost 2 bases and J lost 8 bases. CDR1 and CDR2 from the germline V gene are SGHTA and FQGNSA. As DNA, the CDR3 is TGTGCCAGCAGCTTAACAGCGGGGGGGAGCTATGAGCAGTTCTTC. As protein: CASSLTAGGSYEQFF.

V is TRBV2 and J is TRBJ2-3, with 11 bases that match TRBD2. CDR3 length equals 16 residues. The junction had 7 bases not matched to a gene; V was cut back by 4 bases and J by 4 bases. CDR1 is SNHLY, CDR2 FYNNEI, per germline. The CDR3 DNA reads as TGTGCCAGCAGTGCACTAGCGGGGGTGAGCGCAGATACGCAGTATTTT. Amino acids: CASSALAGVSADTQYF.

This clonotype has more than one count but fewer than ten. This rearrangement joins TRBV10-2 to TRBJ2-2; D tentatively reads TRBD1 or TRBD2 (5 bases each). This CDR3 comprises 16 residues. Germline V gene sequence: CDR1 WSHSY, CDR2 SAAADI. V was pared by 1 base and J by 2 bases, with 11 bases between. In DNA, the CDR3 is TGCGCCAGCAGTGAGTACGGGGCCGCAAACACCGGGGAGCTGTTTTTT. This encodes CASSEYGAANTGELFF.

This chain connects TRBV20-1 to TRBJ2-3, with no clear D. V lost 2 bases and J lost 2, with 17 bases in between. The CDR3 runs to 16 residues. Germline loops: CDR1 DFQATT, CDR2 SNEGSKA (reference sequence). CDR3 amino acids: CSARFPGRIITDTQYF. CDR3 coding DNA: TGCAGTGCTAGATTTCCGGGCAGGATCATCACAGATACGCAGTATTTT.

In its sample, this clonotype was seen many times. V usage is TRBV9 and J usage is TRBJ2-2; D gene uncertain. The CDR3 has 12 residues. The V gene lost 3 bases and the J gene lost 3 bases, with 3 bases spanning the gap. Germline V gene sequence: CDR1 SGDLS, CDR2 YYNGEE. The CDR3 sequence is CASSGDTGELFF. For the CDR3, the DNA is TGTGCCAGCAGCGGTGACACCGGGGAGCTGTTTTTT. The variable domain in full, completed from reference TRBV9 and TRBJ2-2, reads DSGVTQTPKHLITATGQRVTLRCSPRSGDLSVYWYQQSLDQGLQFLIQYYNGEERAKGNILERFSAQQFPDLHSELNLSSLELGDSALYFCASSGDTGELFFGEGSRLTVL.

This chain's CDR3 is CASRSKLAGEETQYF. In DNA form, the CDR3 reads TGTGCCAGCAGGTCGAAACTAGCGGGGGAAGAGACCCAGTACTTC. The V call is TRBV7-2, the J call TRBJ2-5; 11 bases map to TRBD2. The germline V gene encodes CDR1 SGHTA and CDR2 FQGNSA. This CDR3 region has 15 residues. The ends lost 6 bases at V and 3 bases at J; junction bases unmatched: 6.

This clonotype was counted between two and nine times. The chain couples TRBV12-3 or TRBV12-4 to TRBJ1-1; no reliable D call. The V end lost 10 bases, the J end lost 1 base, and 10 bases lay between the germline ends. This CDR3 spans 12 amino acids. The CDR3 spells CAISTGNTEAFF. CDR3 nucleotide sequence: TGTGCCATCTCGACCGGGAACACTGAAGCTTTCTTT.

This clonotype was seen only a few times. The chain employs TRBV28 and TRBJ2-7; D call uncertain. This CDR3 is built from 15 residues. The germline V and J ends were trimmed by 4 bases and 2 bases, with 15 bases remaining between them. The germline V gene has CDR1 MDHEN and CDR2 SYDVKM. For the CDR3, the DNA is TGTGCCAGCAGTTCCCTATTTCCAAATACCTACGAGCAGTACGTC. Amino acids: CASSSLFPNTYEQYV.

The chain joins TRBV7-2 to TRBJ1-3, with a tentative D call TRBD1 (6 bases). Germline CDR1 SGHTA, CDR2 FQGNSA. Trimming shortened V by 4 bases and J by 2 bases, and 12 bases separated the two germline ends. CDR3 length: 15 amino acids. Written as DNA, the CDR3 is TGTGCCAGCAGCTCCCAGGGGCTTGCTGGAAACACCATATATTTT. Residues: CASSSQGLAGNTIYF.

This clonotype was counted between two and nine times. The chain recombines TRBV5-5 with TRBJ2-7, with D possibly being TRBD2 (5 bases). The CDR3 contains 14 residues. V was cut by 4 bases and J by 4 bases, with 15 bases left in between. The germline CDR1 and CDR2 sequences are SGHKS and YYEKEE (reference sequence). The CDR3 DNA sequence: TGTGCCAGCAGCCATTGGGGTGGACTTTACGAGCAGTACGTC. Translating it yields CASSHWGGLYEQYV.

A few counts support this clonotype. This rearrangement joins TRBV7-6 to TRBJ2-7, with 7 bases fitting TRBD1. Germline V lookup: CDR1 SGHVS, CDR2 FNYEAQ. The CDR3 extends over 14 amino acids. J was trimmed by 2 bases and V by 5 bases; bases with no gene match: 6. CDR3 region: CASSQTGDTYEQYF. CDR3 nucleotides: TGTGCCAGCAGCCAAACAGGGGATACCTACGAGCAGTACTTC.

This clonotype was observed a few times. The V gene is TRBV12-3 or TRBV12-4, the J gene TRBJ1-5; possible D gene TRBD1, 6 bases. This CDR3 region has 15 residues. V was clipped by 5 bases and J by 6 bases, with 17 bases between them. CDR3 loop: CASSAGAGVGQPQHF. The DNA for the CDR3 is TGTGCCAGCAGTGCAGGGGCGGGGGTCGGTCAGCCCCAGCATTTT.

In its sample, this clonotype was seen a few times. The chain employs TRBV5-1 and TRBJ2-1, with D tentatively TRBD1 or TRBD2 (5 bases each). From germline, CDR1 is SGHRS and CDR2 YFSETQ. With 5 bases removed from V and 9 bases from J, the gap between germline ends came to 15 bases. The CDR3 covers 13 residues. This chain's CDR3 is CASRIEGPGEQFF. The CDR3 region has the DNA TGCGCCAGCAGAATTGAGGGGCCCGGTGAGCAGTTCTTC.

This clonotype occurred a few times. The J gene is TRBJ1-2, the V gene TRBV20-1; D unresolved. Trimming shortened V by 4 bases and J by 4 bases, and 7 bases separated the two germline ends. The CDR3 is made up of 11 amino acids. Germline V gives CDR1 DFQATT, CDR2 SNEGSKA (reference sequence). The DNA of the CDR3 is TGCAGTGCTAATAATGGCTATGGCTACACCTTC. Translating it yields CSANNGYGYTF.

The J gene is TRBJ2-5, the V gene TRBV27, with D tentatively TRBD2 (11 bases). Trimming stripped 3 bases from V and 4 bases from J, with 27 bases between. The CDR3 is 19 residues long. Germline V lookup: CDR1 MNHEY, CDR2 SMNVEV (reference sequence). The CDR3 here is CASSFGTGVAGGPTETQYF. The DNA of the CDR3 is TGTGCCAGCAGTTTCGGGACAGGGGTAGCGGGGGGGCCGACAGAGACCCAGTACTTC.

In regard to this clonotype: Its ends do not fully match the called genes, so a read error is possible. V is TRBV4-2 and J is TRBJ1-1, with D maybe TRBD1 (5 bases). Germline loops: CDR1 LGHNA, CDR2 YNFKEQ. This CDR3 has 15 residues. CDR3 coding DNA: TGTGCCAGCAGCCAAGAAATAGGGGCGAACACTGAAGCTTTATTT. It encodes CASSQEIGANTEALF.

J is TRBJ2-7 and V is TRBV2; 10 positions agree with TRBD1. J gave up 7 bases and V 11 bases, and 11 bases lay outside the gene matches. The germline V gene encodes CDR1 SNHLY and CDR2 FYNNEI. CDR3 length equals 13 residues. The CDR3 DNA is TGTGCCGGGTCCAGACAGGGGGCCGAGGAGCAGTACTTC. It codes for CAGSRQGAEEQYF.

The sample holds a few counts of this clonotype. This chain joins TRBV4-2 and TRBJ1-1; D is possibly TRBD1 (6 bases). V lost 4 bases, J lost 0 bases, and 15 bases lay in between. Per germline, CDR1 LGHNA and CDR2 YNFKEQ. There are 16 residues in the CDR3. CDR3 in amino acids: CASSPPGGPMNTEAFF. DNA of the CDR3: TGTGCCAGCAGCCCCCCTGGGGGCCCGATGAACACTGAAGCTTTCTTT.

The chain couples TRBV6-5 to TRBJ1-1; 8 bases map to TRBD1. Germline V gene sequence: CDR1 MNHEY, CDR2 SVGAGI. The CDR3 runs to 15 residues. V lost 4 bases and J lost 5; bases outside the gene matches: 9. The CDR3 is CASSSLTGASTEAFF. CDR3 coding DNA: TGTGCCAGCAGTTCCCTGACAGGGGCGAGTACTGAAGCTTTCTTT.

The chain carries TRBV4-3 and TRBJ1-6; D not resolved. This CDR3 region has 14 residues. Germline V gives CDR1 LGHNA, CDR2 YSLEER. Trimming removed 0 bases from V and 7 bases from J, with 7 bases in between. The CDR3 loop reads CASSQDFGNSPLHF. DNA for the CDR3: TGCGCCAGCAGCCAAGACTTCGGGAATTCACCCCTCCACTTT.

Here the CDR3 DNA reads TGTGCCAGCAGCTCAGAAGTGGGGGCCCTCCCGAACAATGAGCAGTTCTTC. Translating gives CASSSEVGALPNNEQFF. The V call is TRBV11-2, the J call TRBJ2-1, with D perhaps TRBD1 (6 bases). Between the trimmed V and J ends, which lost 4 bases and 5 bases, there was a span of 21 bases. This CDR3 is 17 amino acids long. Germline values: CDR1 SGHAT, CDR2 FQNNGV.

This clonotype was counted many times. The chain recombines TRBV5-1 with TRBJ1-3; D unclear. V was trimmed by 0 bases and J by 3 bases, leaving 7 bases between them. CDR1 and CDR2 (germline): SGHRS, YFSETQ. This CDR3 spans 14 amino acids. This CDR3 reads CASSLDPVGNTIYF. In nucleotides, the CDR3 is TGCGCCAGCAGCTTGGACCCGGTTGGAAACACCATATATTTT. Variable domain in full (rest from reference TRBV5-1 and TRBJ1-3): KAGVTQTPRYLIKTRGQQVTLSCSPISGHRSVSWYQQTPGQGLQFLFEYFSETQRNKGNFPGRFSGRQFSNSRSEMNVSTLELGDSALYLCASSLDPVGNTIYFGEGSWLTVV.